The clone carrying this T cell receptor beta chain was counted a single time. The source of the sample is a study of CD8 T cells in Susac syndrome. With random hexamers, reverse transcription was performed on roughly 0.5 to 1 ug of RNA. TCRdb re-called the immunoSEQ multiplex PCR reads through MiXCR, storing one row per CDR3 protein. The table includes some 250,000 distinct CDR3 sequences, almost 97% detected once. The CDR3 is 14 amino acids. Unmatched junction bases numbered 8, after V lost 4 bases and J lost 5 bases. Germline values: CDR1 SQVTM, CDR2 ANQGSEA. The specimen was CD4+ T cells from PBMCs. The receptor's source is a human donor with Susac syndrome. The chain combines TRBV29-1 with TRBJ2-3; 8 bases fit TRBD1. CDR3 bases: TGCAGCGTTGCCGGGACAGGAGGTTTAGATACGCAGTATTTT. This gives the protein CSVAGTGGLDTQYF.